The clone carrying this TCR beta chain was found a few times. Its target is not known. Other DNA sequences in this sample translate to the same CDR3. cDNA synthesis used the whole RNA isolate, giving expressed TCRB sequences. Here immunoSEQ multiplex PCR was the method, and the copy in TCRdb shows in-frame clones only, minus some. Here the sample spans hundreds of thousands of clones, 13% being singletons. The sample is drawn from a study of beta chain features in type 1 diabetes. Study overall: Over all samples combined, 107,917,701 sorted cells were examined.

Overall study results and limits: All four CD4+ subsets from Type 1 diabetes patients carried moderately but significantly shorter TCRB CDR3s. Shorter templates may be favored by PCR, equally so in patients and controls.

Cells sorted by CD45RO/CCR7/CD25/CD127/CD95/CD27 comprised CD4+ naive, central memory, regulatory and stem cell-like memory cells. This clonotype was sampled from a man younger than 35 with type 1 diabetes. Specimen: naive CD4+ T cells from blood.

The CDR3 here is CASSPGQGDYGYTF. The CDR3 region has the DNA TGTGCCAGCAGCCCTGGACAGGGGGACTATGGCTACACCTTC. The V call is TRBV7-9, the J call TRBJ1-2; TRBD1 matches at 10 bases. The V and J ends lost 5 bases and 3 bases, in that order; junction bases with no gene match: 3. The germline V gene encodes CDR1 SEHNR and CDR2 FQNEAQ (reference sequence). This CDR3 spans 14 amino acids.